The subject of this entry is one TCR beta chain. CDR1 LGHDT and CDR2 YNNKEL come from the germline V gene (reference sequence). The trim removed 4 bases at V and 4 bases at J, leaving 11 bases unmatched. This CDR3 is 16 amino acids long. The data derive from a study of blood T cell repertoires in COVID-19. The overall study: The origin of the acute and convalescent COVID-19 samples was the United States, Italy and Spain. PBMCs, B-cell-depleted T cells, or T cells provided the cDNA or gDNA that made up the material.

Original processing notes: Reference gene primer amplification in the assay estimated nucleated cell counts. The method was immunoSEQ multiplex PCR; TCRdb's version includes in-frame clones alone and lacks a portion of them. That table is the source of V, J and clone size, and D and trimming were worked out from the DNA. The repertoire holds around 260,000 clones, with 65% to 90% as singletons. The J gene is TRBJ2-7, the V gene TRBV3-1 (or the pseudogene TRBV3-2), with 9 bases identical to TRBD1. The sequence derives from a man under 40 with active or convalescent COVID-19. Sequencing used peripheral blood. The CDR3 reads CASSPVGDREFYEQYF. The CDR3 region has the DNA TGTGCCAGCAGCCCCGTGGGGGACAGGGAATTTTACGAGCAGTACTTC.